This paragraph covers one T cell receptor beta chain sequence. Its matching antigen is unknown. This sample is drawn from a study of cytomegalovirus exposure and HLA in healthy donors. V lost 3 bases and J lost 5, with 5 bases in between. This CDR3 contains 11 residues. Germline CDR1 is SGHDT and CDR2 is YYEEEE. Study-wide results and caveats: TCR beta chain V- and J-gene trimming was linked, in a later analysis, to a missense variant in DCLRE1C.

This PCR relied on a set of 60 Vbeta primers and 13 Jbeta primers. The method was immunoSEQ multiplex PCR; TCRdb's version includes in-frame clones alone and lacks a portion of them. The profile covers tens of thousands of clones, with approximately 61% appearing a single time and over 20% taken by the ten largest. The sequencing input was PBMCs. The chain uses TRBV5-6 and TRBJ1-2; D gene unclear. The clonotype comes from a man in his forties or fifties in good health and CMV-seropositive. The CDR3 region is CASSSFYGYTF. The CDR3 nucleotides are TGTGCCAGCAGCTCTTTTTATGGCTACACCTTC. The whole variable domain, remainder taken from reference TRBV5-6 and TRBJ1-2, is DAGVTQSPTHLIKTRGQQVTLRCSPKSGHDTVSWYQQALGQGPQFIFQYYEEEERQRGNFPDRFSGHQFPNYSSELNVNALLLGDSALYLCASSSFYGYTFGSGTRLTVV.